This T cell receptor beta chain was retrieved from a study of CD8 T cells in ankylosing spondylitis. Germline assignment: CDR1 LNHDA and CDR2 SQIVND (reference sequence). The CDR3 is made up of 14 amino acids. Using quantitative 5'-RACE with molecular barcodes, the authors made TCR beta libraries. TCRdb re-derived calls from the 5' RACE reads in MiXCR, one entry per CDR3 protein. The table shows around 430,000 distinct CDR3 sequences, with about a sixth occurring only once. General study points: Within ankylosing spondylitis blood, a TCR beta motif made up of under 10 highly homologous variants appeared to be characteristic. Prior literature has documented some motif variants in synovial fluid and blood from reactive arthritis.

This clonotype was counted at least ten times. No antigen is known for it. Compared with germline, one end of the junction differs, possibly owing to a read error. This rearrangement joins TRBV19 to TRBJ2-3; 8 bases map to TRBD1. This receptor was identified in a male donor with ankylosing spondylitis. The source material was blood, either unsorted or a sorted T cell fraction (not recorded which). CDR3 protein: CASRRTGSTDTQYF. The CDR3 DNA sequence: TGCGCCAGCAGGAGGACAGGGAGCACAGATACGCAGTATTTT.